This T cell receptor (beta chain) was observed in a study of blood T cell repertoires in COVID-19. Trimming removed 6 bases at V and 4 bases at J, with 10 bases between. CDR1 is SNHLY, CDR2 FYNNEI, per germline. This CDR3 is built from 12 residues. Data came from immunoSEQ multiplex PCR; TCRdb stores just in-frame clones and leaves some out. The top ten clones hold around 3% of a sample with 300,000 to 400,000 clones, more than 80% of them seen once. Sequenced: peripheral blood. This sequence originates from a woman younger than 45 with COVID-19, enrolled during active disease. This chain connects TRBV2 to TRBJ2-7; D perhaps matches TRBD2 (6 bases). DNA for the CDR3: TGTGCCAGCAGAGCCCTAGCGTACGAGCAGTACTTC. Its protein is CASRALAYEQYF.